The clone carrying this T cell receptor beta chain occurred once. Its specificity is not known. This specimen comes from a study of shared clonotypes between healthy human individuals. Study details: Three CD4 naive, three CD4 memory, two CD8 naive and one CD8 memory plate were used per donor. Study-level findings and limits: Sorted-subset samples were not fully sequenced, rarefaction indicated.

The method was immunoSEQ multiplex PCR; TCRdb's version includes in-frame clones alone and lacks a portion of them. The sample shows around 2.5 million clones, more than 85% of them seen only once. Sequencing used naive CD4+ T cells from PBMCs. Indicated subset: CD45RA+ positively selected. The sequence derives from a man between 18 and 29 years old in good health. Some clones in this sample may be carry-over from other donors' samples.

The CDR3 is CASSRPGVSYEQYF. The CDR3, as DNA: TGCGCCAGCAGCCGGCCTGGCGTTTCCTACGAGCAGTACTTC. V is TRBV4-1 and J is TRBJ2-5; the D is unclear. Judging by the DNA end, TRBJ2-7 fits better; the J call may be wrong. CDR1 and CDR2 (germline): MGHRA, YSYEKL. The CDR3 has 14 amino acids.